This T cell receptor (beta chain) was identified during a study of CD8 T cells in Susac syndrome (dated by TCRdb to about 2019). Background on the whole study: Among the Susac syndrome patients who were sequenced, clinically active disease was present in more than five and clinical remission was observed in fewer than 10. At blood withdrawal, Susac syndrome patients were therapy-naive, treated with corticosteroids (with IVIg additionally given to some), or treated with IVIg alone. Repertoire sequencing was used to test whether CD8+ T cell activation and differentiation in Susac syndrome was antigen driven.

Unmatched junction bases come to 3, with V trimmed by 3 bases and J by 7 bases. CDR1 SEHNR and CDR2 FQNEAQ are derived from the germline V gene (reference sequence). Measured from the cysteine to the phenylalanine, the CDR3 is 14 residues long. Only the CDR3 region is kept as DNA, spanning 42 bases read in frame from base 1. Broader findings and caveats from the paper: The CD4+ T cell repertoire of patients with Susac syndrome showed no detectable clonal expansion. The TCR sequencing and HLA analysis was acknowledged to have included a relatively small number of individuals.

About this clonotype itself: Which antigen it targets is not known. No qualities accompany the bases; no much larger clone lies one base away.

Peripheral blood CD8+ and CD4+ T cells from healthy donors, Susac syndrome patients and multiple sclerosis patients were profiled by high-throughput TCR beta sequencing. The Susac syndrome patients fulfilled recently defined diagnostic criteria for either definite or probable disease. Bulk CD8+ and CD4+ T cells were purified magnetically by negative isolation, whereas CD8+ TEMRA cells were enriched by FACS. Blood was drawn into EDTA tubes, processed within 24 hours, and PBMCs were isolated by density gradient centrifugation. PBMCs intended for TCR sequencing were cryopreserved in liquid nitrogen and thawed later in a water bath at 37 degrees C. The sorted or isolated CD4+, CD8+ and CD8+ TEMRA cells had a purity of 90% or higher. RNA was extracted using the RNeasy kit, and roughly 0.5 to 1 microgram was reverse transcribed with random hexamers. The immunoSEQ multiplex PCR assay, covering 54 Vbeta and 13 Jbeta segments, was used to amplify TCR beta CDR3 regions. Bias from PCR amplification was corrected by using a synthetic template baseline for primer optimization and for computational correction. As for the authors' bioinformatics: Reads were annotated to V, D and J genes according to IMGT and were analyzed with immunoSEQ Analyzer, with only productive sequences retained. To calculate clonality, Shannon entropy was normalized by log2 of the number of productive unique sequences and then subtracted from one. Public and private clones were assessed among the 100 most prevalent clones of each patient and control. A clone was defined as Susac-specific if it was absent from the healthy and MS cohorts, from about 1,100 published viral clones and from other ImmuneACCESS disease sequences. In-frame beta chains were kept once TCRdb had trimmed the public reads at Q25 with fastp and called clones with MiXCR. Rows are combined by CDR3 protein, so each entry shows the most common genes and DNA. The V and J calls shown here were made by TCRdb, not taken from the authors' results. Across this sample there are 160,000 or so distinct CDR3 sequences, with roughly 94% seen only once. The ten largest clones capture 0.12% of the sample.

The sample consisted of CD4+ T cells from PBMCs. Recombination connected TRBV7-9 to TRBJ1-6; 7 central bases correspond to TRBD1. The source is a human donor with Susac syndrome. The nucleotide sequence is TGTGCCAGCAGCTTTCAGGGGGACAATTCACCCCTCCACTTT. The resulting protein is CASSFQGDNSPLHF.